This T cell receptor beta chain was found in a study of T cell changes during pregnancy in multiple sclerosis. TCRdb's table, derived via immunoSEQ multiplex PCR, lists solely in-frame clones and lacks some. In the table there are 60,000 or so clones, about nine tenths of which are singletons. This CDR3 contains 13 residues. V was shortened by 7 bases and J by 4 bases, with 8 bases between the two germline ends. Germline CDR1 and CDR2: SGHDN and FVKESK. This clonotype was obtained from a female donor in good health, enrolled as a control in a pregnancy study. The chain employs TRBV14 and TRBJ2-6, with D possibly matching TRBD1 (5 bases). The sequencing here drew on peripheral blood, taken in the first trimester of pregnancy. The CDR3 region has the DNA TGTGCCAGCAAACGGACAGGGGCCAACGTCCTGACTTTC. It is translated as CASKRTGANVLTF.